The 32 T cell receptor beta chains below all came from one sample that was sequenced in a study of post-analysis software for immune sequencing data. General study results and limits: Four or five TRBV segments were more frequent in patients than controls; TRBV5-6, TRBV5-1 and TRBV20-1 belonged to this group.

The antigens these receptors bind are not known. cDNA libraries of TCR beta carried unique molecular identifiers. TCRdb ran MiXCR on the PCR reads and lists one entry per CDR3 protein. Of 150,000 to 200,000 distinct CDR3 sequences in the sample, approximately 28% were seen once. Sequenced material: blood. The receptors stem from a girl between 5 and 17 years old with multiple sclerosis.

The rearrangement joins TRBV7-9 to TRBJ1-5; D gene uncertain. The CDR3 extends over 15 amino acids. Trimming took 4 bases from V and 1 from J, leaving 11 bases between them. CDR1 and CDR2 (germline): SEHNR, FQNEAQ (reference sequence). The CDR3 bases are TGTGCCAGCAGCTCCCGCAAGGACAGCAATCAGCCCCAGCATTTT. Translation gives CASSSRKDSNQPQHF.

Of note for this clonotype: This may arise from a read error, as a much more abundant clone is one base away. This rearrangement joins TRBV12-3 or TRBV12-4 to TRBJ2-5; D might be TRBD2 (5 bases). V lost 6 bases and J lost 11, with 22 bases in between. This CDR3 is 14 amino acids long. CDR3 residues: CASSLRAVYNEQYF. The CDR3 nucleotides read TGTGCCAGCAGCCTGCGGGCGGTCTACAATGAGCAGTACTTC.

A note on this clonotype: This may be a read error: a much more frequent sequence differs by one nucleotide. The chain couples TRBV12-3 or TRBV12-4 to TRBJ2-7; D assignment may be TRBD1 or TRBD2 (6 bases each). Trimming shortened V by 6 bases and J by 2 bases, and 17 bases separated the two germline ends. The CDR3 loop spans 15 amino acids. The DNA of the CDR3 is TGTGCCAGCAGATGGGGGGCAGGCGGGACCTACGAGCAGTACTTC. It specifies CASRWGAGGTYEQYF.

This clonotype appeared many times. J is TRBJ2-3 and V is TRBV7-2, with D unclear. The CDR3 spans 14 residues. Germline V lookup: CDR1 SGHTA, CDR2 FQGNSA. Deletions cut 5 bases from V and 5 bases from J, with 14 bases between. The CDR3 spells CASSPRWVGDTQYF. DNA for the CDR3: TGTGCCAGCAGCCCCCGGTGGGTTGGAGATACGCAGTATTTT.

The J gene is TRBJ2-7, the V gene TRBV3-1; tentatively, D is TRBD1 (5 bases). Trimming took off 1 base at V and 6 bases at J, with 7 bases between the two ends. The CDR3 covers 12 residues. Germline V gives CDR1 LGHDT, CDR2 YNNKEL (reference sequence). CDR3 bases: TGTGCCAGCAGCCAAGCTAGGGGCGAGCAGTACTTC. Its translation: CASSQARGEQYF.

With respect to this clonotype: This may arise from a read error, as a much more abundant clone is one base away. This chain uses TRBV29-1 with TRBJ2-3, with TRBD2 as a possible D gene (6 bases). Between the trimmed V and J ends, which lost 3 bases and 3 bases, there was a span of 19 bases. Germline V gives CDR1 SQVTM, CDR2 ANQGSEA. The length of the CDR3 is 16 residues. CDR3 nucleotide sequence: TGCAGCGTTGATCGCCACCTAACGGGAGTGACAGATACGCAGTATTTT. Amino acid sequence: CSVDRHLTGVTDTQYF.

About this clonotype: A much larger clonotype is one base distant, so this may be a read error. V gene TRBV4-1 combines with J gene TRBJ2-1, with 9 bases that match TRBD2. The last part of the DNA fits TRBJ2-7 better; the J call may be wrong. This CDR3 has 15 residues. CDR1 is MGHRA and CDR2 is YSYEKL in the germline V gene. CDR3 DNA sequence: TGCGCCAGCAGCCATAGCGGGAGCTTTTACAATGAGCAGTACTTC. As protein: CASSHSGSFYNEQYF.

There are many counts of this clonotype. The chain couples TRBV7-8 to TRBJ1-2; D is unresolved. CDR1 and CDR2 (germline): SGHVS, FQNEAQ. V gave up 1 base and J gave up 4 bases, with 13 bases separating them. The CDR3 extends over 15 amino acids. The CDR3 DNA reads as TGTGCCAGCAGCTTAGACCGACCCGTCCTCTATGGCTACACCTTC. This sequence encodes CASSLDRPVLYGYTF.

This clonotype has only a few counts. The rearrangement links TRBV7-9 to TRBJ1-2, with D possibly matching TRBD1 (6 bases). The CDR3 has 16 residues. V lost 0 bases, J lost 3 bases, and 14 bases lay in between. The germline gives CDR1 SEHNR, CDR2 FQNEAQ (reference sequence). Here the CDR3 DNA reads TGTGCCAGCAGCTTAGCGGGGGCAGGGCCTCACTATGGCTACACCTTC. Encoded protein: CASSLAGAGPHYGYTF.

This clonotype was counted many times. This chain uses TRBV20-1 with TRBJ2-7; TRBD2 matches at 7 bases. There are 16 residues in the CDR3. CDR1 is DFQATT, CDR2 SNEGSKA, per germline (reference sequence). Trimming took 0 bases from V and 0 from J; bases not matched to a gene: 8. The CDR3 bases are TGCAGTGCTAGAGATGGGAGGGGCGGTAGCTCCTACGAGCAGTACTTC. This sequence encodes CSARDGRGGSSYEQYF.

The chain is built from TRBV30 and TRBJ2-3; no firm D call. This CDR3 region has 15 residues. CDR1 is GTSNPN, CDR2 SVGIG, per germline (reference sequence). Deletions cut 0 bases from V and 0 bases from J, with 10 bases between. CDR3 DNA sequence: TGTGCCTGGAGTGTAGGAATAGATAGCACAGATACGCAGTATTTT. Translation: CAWSVGIDSTDTQYF.

The rearrangement uses TRBV7-9 and TRBJ2-5, with D maybe TRBD2 (6 bases). V was clipped by 9 bases and J by 11 bases, with 28 bases between them. Germline V lookup: CDR1 SEHNR, CDR2 FQNEAQ (reference sequence). The CDR3 has 15 residues. CDR3 sequence reads: CASSLGLDVAEGQYF. The CDR3 DNA is TGTGCCAGTTCTCTCGGATTGGACGTAGCGGAGGGACAGTACTTC.

This clonotype was seen a handful of times. Its ends do not fully match the called genes, so a read error is possible. V and J are TRBV20-1 and TRBJ1-6; D call uncertain. This CDR3 region has 14 residues. Germline V CDR1 and CDR2: DFQATT, SNEGSKA (reference sequence). CDR3 nucleotide sequence: TGCAGTGCTCCTGCGGGCGACTATAATTCACCCCCCCACTTT. Translating gives CSAPAGDYNSPPHF.

This clonotype was observed many times. This chain links TRBV12-3 or TRBV12-4 with TRBJ2-1; 13 nucleotides match TRBD2. This CDR3 contains 15 residues. The V and J ends lost 2 bases and 10 bases, in that order; junction bases with no gene match: 5. The CDR3 protein is CASSLQLAGGGEQFF. In DNA form, the CDR3 reads TGTGCCAGCAGTTTACAACTAGCGGGAGGGGGGGAGCAGTTCTTC.

Concerning this clonotype itself: A read error may account for a junction end that differs from germline. The chain employs TRBV9 and TRBJ2-3; no reliable D call. Germline V CDR1 and CDR2: SGDLS, YYNGEE. The CDR3 runs to 12 residues. The CDR3 spells CAGSALTDTQYF. DNA for the CDR3: TGTGCCGGCAGCGCCCTTACAGATACGCAGTATTTT.

The chain couples TRBV20-1 to TRBJ2-5; TRBD1 agrees at 10 bases. V gave up 1 base and J gave up 1 base; unmatched junction bases: 0. The germline V gene has CDR1 DFQATT and CDR2 SNEGSKA (reference sequence). This CDR3 is built from 14 residues. CDR3 nucleotide sequence: TGCAGTGCTAGAGGGACAGGGGGCCAAGAGACCCAGTACTTC. Amino acid sequence: CSARGTGGQETQYF.

The genes are TRBV5-1 and TRBJ1-1; a weak D match, TRBD1 (6 bases). The CDR3 runs to 12 residues. Germline lookup yields CDR1 SGHRS and CDR2 YFSETQ. The V end lost 4 bases, the J end lost 7 bases, and 11 bases lay between the germline ends. The CDR3 sequence: CASSVGQNEAFF. The CDR3 DNA sequence: TGCGCCAGCAGCGTCGGACAGAATGAAGCTTTCTTT.

The chain carries TRBV3-1 and TRBJ1-6; D is ambiguous. V was trimmed by 3 bases and J by 11 bases, leaving 14 bases between them. The germline V gene has CDR1 LGHDT and CDR2 YNNKEL (reference sequence). There are 14 residues in the CDR3. CDR3 amino acids: CASSHPGRQAPLHF. CDR3 DNA: TGTGCCAGCAGCCATCCCGGAAGGCAGGCACCCCTCCACTTT.

This clonotype appeared a few times. The J gene is TRBJ1-5, the V gene TRBV27; possible D gene TRBD1, 5 bases. Trimming cost V 5 bases and J 3 bases, with 17 bases left between them. Per germline, CDR1 MNHEY and CDR2 SMNVEV (reference sequence). The CDR3 is made up of 16 amino acids. The CDR3 coding sequence is TGTGCCAGCAGTCCGTTCTGGGGGAGGGTCAATCAGCCCCAGCATTTT. Translating it yields CASSPFWGRVNQPQHF.

This clonotype has at least ten counts. The chain links TRBV20-1 to TRBJ2-3; D not resolved. V shed 6 bases and J shed 6 bases, with 19 bases lying between them. Germline V lookup: CDR1 DFQATT, CDR2 SNEGSKA (reference sequence). The CDR3 has 14 residues. CDR3 residues: CSASSSRKGDTQYF. CDR3 coding DNA: TGCAGTGCCTCAAGCAGTAGAAAAGGGGATACGCAGTATTTT.

With respect to this clonotype: One end of the junction varies from germline; a read error may be responsible. The chain has TRBV4-1 and TRBJ1-5; TRBD1 agrees at 7 bases. The CDR3 covers 17 residues. Per germline, CDR1 MGHRA and CDR2 YSYEKL. CDR3: CASSQVLSRGNNQPRHF. The CDR3 bases are TGCGCCAGCAGCCAAGTTCTTAGCAGGGGGAACAATCAGCCCCGGCATTTT.

The V and J genes are TRBV6-4 and TRBJ1-2; 7 nucleotides line up with TRBD1. The germline gives CDR1 MRHNA, CDR2 SNTAGT. Unmatched junction bases numbered 27, after V lost 8 bases and J lost 0 bases. The CDR3 totals 21 residues. Here the CDR3 DNA reads TGTGCCAGCGCGATGTTGGGGCAGGGGGGAGTACCGAACGAAGCTAACTATGGCTACACCTTC. This gives the protein CASAMLGQGGVPNEANYGYTF.

Turning to this clonotype: A read error may account for a junction end that differs from germline. This chain uses TRBV29-1 with TRBJ2-7; D is unresolved. Gene TRBJ2-5 matches the end of the DNA better, so the J call may be wrong. The germline V gene encodes CDR1 SQVTM and CDR2 ANQGSEA. This CDR3 comprises 9 residues. CDR3 in DNA: TGCAGCGTGGAAGAGACCCAGTACTTC. This codes for CSVEETQYF.

This clonotype was found many times. The J gene is TRBJ2-7, the V gene TRBV7-9; D gene uncertain. Germline V gives CDR1 SEHNR, CDR2 FQNEAQ (reference sequence). V was pared by 4 bases and J by 4 bases, with 17 bases between. This CDR3 region has 15 residues. Here the CDR3 DNA reads TGTGCCAGCAGCTCGCGCACTAATAGGCCGTACGAGCAGTACTTC. Its translation is CASSSRTNRPYEQYF.

CDR3 sequence reads: CASSYPDRGYGYTF. CDR3 nucleotide sequence: TGTGCCAGCAGTTACCCGGACAGGGGGTATGGCTACACCTTC. The V call is TRBV6-2 or TRBV6-3, the J call TRBJ1-2; TRBD1 matches 10 bases. Germline CDR1 MNHEY, CDR2 SVGEGT. The V segment lost 2 bases and the J segment 5 bases; nucleotides outside the gene matches: 2. There are 14 residues in the CDR3.

This chain connects TRBV7-2 to TRBJ2-5; weak D call: TRBD1 (8 bases). Trimming removed 2 bases at V and 5 bases at J, with 12 bases between. The CDR3 is 14 amino acids. The germline V gene has CDR1 SGHTA and CDR2 FQGNSA. CDR3 loop: CASSLNRGGETQYF. CDR3 coding DNA: TGTGCCAGCAGCTTAAACAGGGGGGGGGAGACCCAGTACTTC. Filled out from reference TRBV7-2 and TRBJ2-5, the complete variable domain reads GAGVSQSPSNKVTEKGKDVELRCDPISGHTALYWYRQSLGQGLEFLIYFQGNSAPDKSGLPSDRFSAERTGGSVSTLTIQRTQQEDSAVYLCASSLNRGGETQYFGPGTRLLVL.

This clonotype has ten or more counts. This chain joins TRBV7-9 and TRBJ2-5; 7 nucleotides line up with TRBD1. V trimming: 0 bases; J trimming: 5 bases; junction bases outside the gene matches: 9. Germline CDR1 is SEHNR and CDR2 is FQNEAQ (reference sequence). CDR3 length: 16 amino acids. The CDR3 sequence: CASSLASDRFGETQYF. Here the CDR3 DNA reads TGTGCCAGCAGCTTAGCGTCGGACAGGTTCGGGGAGACCCAGTACTTC. Full variable domain (outside the CDR3, taken from reference TRBV7-9 and TRBJ2-5): DTGVSQNPRHKITKRGQNVTFRCDPISEHNRLYWYRQTLGQGPEFLTYFQNEAQLEKSRLLSDRFSAERPKGSFSTLEIQRTEQGDSAMYLCASSLASDRFGETQYFGPGTRLLVL.

For this clonotype: One end of the junction fails to match germline, which may point to a read error. The chain recombines TRBV5-1 with TRBJ2-1; 12 nucleotides agree with TRBD2. Looked up from germline, CDR1 is SGHRS and CDR2 is YFSETQ. The CDR3 is 18 amino acids. The CDR3 DNA sequence: TGCGCCAGCAGCTTAGCTAGCGGGAGGGGAAGCCCCTACAATGAGCGGTTCTTC. Residues: CASSLASGRGSPYNERFF.

A word on this clonotype: A junction end diverges from the germline sequence, so it may reflect a read error. The V call is TRBV20-1, the J call TRBJ1-5; 7 nucleotides match TRBD1. The length of the CDR3 is 14 residues. CDR1 is DFQATT and CDR2 is SNEGSKA in the germline V gene (reference sequence). CDR3 in DNA: TGCAGTGCTTACACAGGGGACCCTCTTCAGTCCCAGCATTTT. Amino acid sequence: CSAYTGDPLQSQHF.

A few counts support this clonotype. This sequence joins TRBV27 and TRBJ1-1; possibly TRBD1 for D (6 bases). V was clipped by 1 base and J by 3 bases, with 12 bases between them. The germline V gene encodes CDR1 MNHEY and CDR2 SMNVEV (reference sequence). The CDR3 extends over 15 amino acids. The CDR3 coding sequence is TGTGCCAGCAGTTTATACAGGGATGCGGACACTGAAGCTTTCTTT. Translated, it gives CASSLYRDADTEAFF.

This clonotype was counted at least ten times. A single base separates this from a much larger clone, so it may be a read error. V usage is TRBV6-6 and J usage is TRBJ2-7, with D maybe TRBD1 (5 bases). The CDR3 spans 14 residues. From germline, CDR1 is MNHNY and CDR2 SVGAGI (reference sequence). The CDR3 DNA is TGTGTCAGCAGAACCAGGGAAAGCTCCTACGAGCAGTACTTC. Translation gives CVSRTRESSYEQYF.

This clonotype was observed once. A much more abundant neighbour one base away suggests this may be a read error. The V call is TRBV11-2, the J call TRBJ2-1; 9 bases map to TRBD1. The J call may be wrong; the DNA end is better matched by TRBJ2-7. Germline V gene sequence: CDR1 SGHAT, CDR2 FQNNGV. The CDR3 is 15 residues long. The CDR3, as DNA: TGTGCCAGCAGCCCCCGGGACAGGGACTCCTACAAGCAGTACTTC. It specifies CASSPRDRDSYKQYF.